This TCR beta chain appears in the sequencing data of a study of cytomegalovirus exposure and HLA in healthy donors. The PCR ran on 60 Vbeta and 13 Jbeta primers. Profiled with immunoSEQ multiplex PCR; TCRdb holds only in-frame clones, not every one. The data hold some 140,000 clones, with about three quarters observed a single time. Trimming cost V 5 bases and J 0 bases; bases outside gene matches: 0. Germline V gene sequence: CDR1 SQVTM, CDR2 ANQGSEA. The CDR3 sequence is 13 residues long. The sequence was obtained from a woman between 18 and 30 years old in good health and CMV-seronegative. The sample consisted of PBMCs. The chain carries TRBV29-1 and TRBJ2-2; the match to TRBD1 covers 7 bases. The CDR3: CSVTGANTGELFF. The CDR3 DNA reads as TGCAGCGTTACAGGGGCGAACACCGGGGAGCTGTTTTTT.